This T cell receptor beta chain is drawn from a study of CD8+ T cells in alopecia areata (dated by TCRdb to the late 2010s). Turning to the overall study: Treated patients were enrolled in an open-label pilot trial of oral tofacitinib at 5 to 10 mg twice daily for moderate-to-severe alopecia areata. Scalp clonality was compared across normal scalp (n=4), patchy alopecia areata scalp (n=8), and alopecia totalis/universalis scalp (n=8). Biopsies were taken from tofacitinib-treated patients at baseline and at 4 and 24 weeks of treatment, and a later scalp biopsy was taken in several of the tofacitinib-treated patients. RNA came from the PAXgene miRNA kit for fixed scalp, the miRNeasy kit for PBMCs, and the RNeasy kit for mouse skin. Tofacitinib was given for 6 to 18 months, followed by 6 months of follow-up off drug to assess delayed response and recurrence. The study used high-throughput TCRbeta sequencing to examine T cell clonal expansion in alopecia areata, in both the C3H/HeJ mouse model and human patients. On the human side, TCRbeta sequencing was run on scalp tissue and on sorted CD4+ and CD8+ peripheral blood T cells from healthy controls and from alopecia areata patients with either patchy or totalis/universalis disease. TCRbeta CDR3 regions were amplified by immunoSEQ multiplex PCR using 35 Vbeta forward and 13 Jbeta reverse primers. Here is what the overall study found, with its caveats: Shared TCR sequences between patients were less evident than in mice, which may be partly attributable to HLA diversity in the patient population. Scalp TCR repertoire analysis is complicated because resident alphabeta T cells in normal human skin are also sequenced, whereas mouse skin is dominated by gammadelta T cells. Compared with normal scalp, lesional scalp had higher clonality and more expanded CD8+ clones, particularly in alopecia totalis/universalis, a pattern that suggests antigenic drive.

At the junction V is shortened by 0 bases and J by 5 bases, with 11 bases in between. According to the germline V gene (reference sequence), CDR1 reads SGHAT and CDR2 reads FQDESV. The CDR3 contains 15 residues, cysteine and phenylalanine counted. This entry keeps only the CDR3 DNA: 45 bases, framed from base 1. Library generation was performed with the immunoSEQ multiplex PCR assay. RNA was extracted from all samples and reverse transcribed into cDNA, which served as template for TCR sequencing. First-strand cDNA was synthesized with SuperScript III using a 2:1 mix of oligo-dT and random hexamers. A synthetic immune receptor repertoire was used to measure amplification bias, and any remaining bias was corrected computationally. The source study handled its data this way. Raw reads were preprocessed for error removal, and CDR3 was defined according to IMGT conventions as running from the conserved cysteine to phenylalanine. To get clonality, Shannon entropy was normalized by log2 of the number of productive unique TCRs and the result was subtracted from 1. CD4 or CD8 identity of scalp clones was inferred by cross-referencing scalp TCRbeta sequences with sorted blood CD4 and CD8 repertoires. Not all clones reach the TCRdb copy of this immuneACCESS table, which keeps in-frame sequences only. Checked studies attribute under half of the gap to unresolved V genes and leave the rest unexplained. V and J calls and clone size are those listed in that table; D and trimming were worked out from the DNA. Present in this sample are 150,000 or so clones, more than 45% of which were seen just once. The top ten clonotypes cover 6.5% to 7.5% of the sample.

Lesional scalp punch biopsies and peripheral blood were obtained from alopecia areata patients. PBMCs were separated by density centrifugation and stained for CD3, CD4 and CD8, after which CD4+ and CD8+ T cells were sorted on a FACSAria. About this clone itself: Its antigen target is currently unknown. Qualities for individual bases were not recorded, and no much larger clone is one base off.

The V gene is TRBV11-1 and the J gene is TRBJ2-1, with the D gene uncertain. This sequence originates from a human donor with alopecia areata. Input material: CD4+ T cells sorted from blood. Here the CDR3 is given as CASSLAMQPNNEQFF. The DNA sequence is as follows: TGTGCCAGCAGCTTAGCCATGCAACCTAACAATGAGCAGTTCTTC.